This T cell receptor (beta chain) derives from a study of shared clonotypes between healthy human individuals. As for the study in general: A couple of female and a few male donors aged 18 to 49 were enrolled. Each donor's CD4 naive and CD4 memory cells filled three plates apiece, CD8 naive two, and CD8 memory one. Study observations and caveats: In a handful of donors, around 5% of naive CD4 clonotypes appeared in common.

Germline loops: CDR1 SGHDT, CDR2 YYEEEE. Trimming removed 4 bases from V and 6 bases from J, with 18 bases in between. The CDR3 has 15 amino acids. Sequencing used immunoSEQ multiplex PCR; TCRdb keeps in-frame clones, though not all of them. Of more than 850,000 clones listed, more than 75% were seen once; the top ten hold approximately 0.56%. Worth noting for this clone: What it recognizes is unknown.

The sequenced material came from memory CD4+ T cells from PBMCs. Subset meaning: CD45RA-negative fraction. V is TRBV5-6 and J is TRBJ2-3, with a weak D call TRBD1 (6 bases). This receptor was obtained from a young man in good health. Some clones in this sample may be carry-over from other donors' samples. The CDR3 region is CASSGTTGYEDTQYF. The CDR3 region has the DNA TGTGCCAGCAGCGGAACGACAGGTTACGAGGATACGCAGTATTTT.